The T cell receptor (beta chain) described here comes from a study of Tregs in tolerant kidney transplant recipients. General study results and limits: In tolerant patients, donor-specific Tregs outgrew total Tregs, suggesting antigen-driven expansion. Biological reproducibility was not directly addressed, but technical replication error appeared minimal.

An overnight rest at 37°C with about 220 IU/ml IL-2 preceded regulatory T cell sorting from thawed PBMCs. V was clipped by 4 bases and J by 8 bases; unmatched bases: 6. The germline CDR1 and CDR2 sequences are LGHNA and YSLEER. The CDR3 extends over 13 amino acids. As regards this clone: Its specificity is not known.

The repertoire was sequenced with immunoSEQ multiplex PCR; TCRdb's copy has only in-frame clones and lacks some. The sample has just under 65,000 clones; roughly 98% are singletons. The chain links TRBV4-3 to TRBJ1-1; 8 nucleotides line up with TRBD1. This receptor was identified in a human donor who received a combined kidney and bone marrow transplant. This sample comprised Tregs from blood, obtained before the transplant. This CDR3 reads CASSPDRGDEAFF. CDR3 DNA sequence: TGCGCCAGCAGCCCAGACAGGGGCGACGAAGCTTTCTTT.